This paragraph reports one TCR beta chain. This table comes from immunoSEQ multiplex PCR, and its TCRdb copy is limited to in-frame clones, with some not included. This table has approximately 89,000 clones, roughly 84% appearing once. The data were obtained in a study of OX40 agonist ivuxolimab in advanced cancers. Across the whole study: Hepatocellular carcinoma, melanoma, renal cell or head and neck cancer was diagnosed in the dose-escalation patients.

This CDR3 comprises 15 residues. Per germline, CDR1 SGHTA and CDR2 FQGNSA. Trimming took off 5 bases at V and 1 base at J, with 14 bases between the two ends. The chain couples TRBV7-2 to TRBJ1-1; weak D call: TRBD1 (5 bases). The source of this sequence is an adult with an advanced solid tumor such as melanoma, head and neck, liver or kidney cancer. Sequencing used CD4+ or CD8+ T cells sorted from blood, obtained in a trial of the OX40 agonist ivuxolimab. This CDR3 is CASSTTGTGNTEAFF. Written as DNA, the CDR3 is TGTGCCAGCAGCACGACCGGGACTGGGAACACTGAAGCTTTCTTT. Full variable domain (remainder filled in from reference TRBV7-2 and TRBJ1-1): GAGVSQSPSNKVTEKGKDVELRCDPISGHTALYWYRQSLGQGLEFLIYFQGNSAPDKSGLPSDRFSAERTGGSVSTLTIQRTQQEDSAVYLCASSTTGTGNTEAFFGQGTRLTVV.